The sequence of this T cell receptor (beta chain) was determined in a study of blood T cell repertoires in COVID-19. Across the whole study: Italy, Spain and the United States were the sources of the convalescent and acute COVID-19 samples.

This clone has a handful of counts. In the authors' methods: Nucleated cell number was recorded as an estimate derived from reference gene primer amplification. The table came from immunoSEQ multiplex PCR; TCRdb's copy has only in-frame clones and leaves some out. V, J and clone size derive from that table, while D and trimming were established from the DNA sequence. The sample shows about 160,000 clones, around 85% of them seen only once. Germline loops: CDR1 LGHNA, CDR2 YSLEER. There are 18 residues in the CDR3. Trimming removed 0 bases from V and 2 bases from J; junction bases left unmatched: 9. The clonotype was recovered from a human donor with acute or convalescent COVID-19. The donor label of this sample is uncertain. This rearrangement joins TRBV4-3 to TRBJ2-1; 8 bases map to TRBD2. The sequenced material came from peripheral blood. In DNA, the CDR3 is TGCGCCAGCAGCCAAGATTGGGGTACGGGGGGGACCTACAATGAGCAGTTCTTC. Translation gives CASSQDWGTGGTYNEQFF.